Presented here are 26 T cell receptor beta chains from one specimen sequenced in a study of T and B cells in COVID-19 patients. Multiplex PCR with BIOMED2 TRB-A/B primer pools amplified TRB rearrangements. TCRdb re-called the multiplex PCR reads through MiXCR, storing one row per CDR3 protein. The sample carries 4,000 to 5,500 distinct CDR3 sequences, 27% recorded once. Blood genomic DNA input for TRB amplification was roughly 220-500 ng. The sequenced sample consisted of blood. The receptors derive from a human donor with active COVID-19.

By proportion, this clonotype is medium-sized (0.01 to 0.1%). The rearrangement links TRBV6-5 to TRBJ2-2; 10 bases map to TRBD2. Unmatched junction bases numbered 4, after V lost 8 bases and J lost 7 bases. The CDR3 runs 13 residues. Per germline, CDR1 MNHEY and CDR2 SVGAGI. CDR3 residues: CASLAGVGGELFF. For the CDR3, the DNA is TGTGCCAGCCTAGCGGGAGTTGGCGGGGAGCTGTTTTTT.

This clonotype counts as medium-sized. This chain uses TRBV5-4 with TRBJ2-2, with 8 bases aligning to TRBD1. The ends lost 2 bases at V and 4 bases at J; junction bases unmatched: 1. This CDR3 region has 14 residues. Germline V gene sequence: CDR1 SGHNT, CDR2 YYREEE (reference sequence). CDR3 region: CASSFDRGTGELFF. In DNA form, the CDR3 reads TGTGCCAGCAGCTTCGACAGGGGCACCGGGGAGCTGTTTTTT. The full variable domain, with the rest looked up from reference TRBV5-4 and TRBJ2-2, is ETGVTQSPTHLIKTRGQQVTLRCSSQSGHNTVSWYQQALGQGPQFIFQYYREEENGRGNFPPRFSGLQFPNYSSELNVNALELDDSALYLCASSFDRGTGELFFGEGSRLTVL.

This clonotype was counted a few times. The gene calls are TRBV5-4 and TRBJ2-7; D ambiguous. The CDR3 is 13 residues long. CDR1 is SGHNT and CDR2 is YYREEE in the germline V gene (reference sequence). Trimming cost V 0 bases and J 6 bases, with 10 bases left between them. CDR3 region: CASSLGAAFEQYF. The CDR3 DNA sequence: TGTGCCAGCAGCTTGGGGGCAGCCTTCGAGCAGTACTTC.

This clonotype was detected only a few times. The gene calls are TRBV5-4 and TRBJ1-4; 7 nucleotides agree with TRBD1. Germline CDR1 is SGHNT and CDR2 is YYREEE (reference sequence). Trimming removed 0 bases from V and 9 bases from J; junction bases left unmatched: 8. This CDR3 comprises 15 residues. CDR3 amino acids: CASSLAGGTAQKLFF. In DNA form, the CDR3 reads TGTGCCAGCAGCTTGGCCGGGGGGACAGCCCAAAAACTGTTTTTT.

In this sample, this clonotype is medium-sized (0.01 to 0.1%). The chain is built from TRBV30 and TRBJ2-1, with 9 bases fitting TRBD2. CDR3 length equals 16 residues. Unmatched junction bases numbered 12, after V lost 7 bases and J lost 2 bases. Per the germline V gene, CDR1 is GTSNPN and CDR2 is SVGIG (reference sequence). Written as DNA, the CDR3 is TGTGCCTACACTACGGGGACTAGCAAAACCTACAATGAGCAGTTCTTC. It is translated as CAYTTGTSKTYNEQFF.

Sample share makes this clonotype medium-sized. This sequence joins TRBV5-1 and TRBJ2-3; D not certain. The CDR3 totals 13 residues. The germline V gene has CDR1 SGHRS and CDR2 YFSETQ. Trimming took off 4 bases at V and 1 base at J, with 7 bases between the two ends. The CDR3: CASSLSGTDTQYF. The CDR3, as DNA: TGCGCCAGCAGCCTAAGCGGCACAGATACGCAGTATTTT.

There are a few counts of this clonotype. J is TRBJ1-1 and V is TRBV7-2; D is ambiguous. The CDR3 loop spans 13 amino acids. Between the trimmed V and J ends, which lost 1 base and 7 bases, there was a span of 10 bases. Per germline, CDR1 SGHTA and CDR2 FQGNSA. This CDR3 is CASSLVRLNEAFF. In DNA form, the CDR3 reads TGTGCCAGCAGCTTAGTCAGGCTGAATGAAGCTTTCTTT.

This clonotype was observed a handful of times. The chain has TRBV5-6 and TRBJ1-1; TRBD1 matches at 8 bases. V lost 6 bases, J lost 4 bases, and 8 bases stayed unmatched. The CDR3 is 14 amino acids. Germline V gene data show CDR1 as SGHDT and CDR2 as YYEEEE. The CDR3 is CASTPDRASTEAFF. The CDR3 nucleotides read TGTGCCAGCACCCCGGACAGGGCAAGCACTGAAGCTTTCTTT.

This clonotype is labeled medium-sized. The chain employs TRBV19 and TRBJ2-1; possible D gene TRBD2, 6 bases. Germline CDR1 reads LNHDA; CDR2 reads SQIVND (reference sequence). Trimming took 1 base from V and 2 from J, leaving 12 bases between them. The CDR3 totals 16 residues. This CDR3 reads CASSIGSSGTYNEQFF. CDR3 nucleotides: TGTGCCAGTAGTATAGGGAGTAGCGGTACCTACAATGAGCAGTTCTTC.

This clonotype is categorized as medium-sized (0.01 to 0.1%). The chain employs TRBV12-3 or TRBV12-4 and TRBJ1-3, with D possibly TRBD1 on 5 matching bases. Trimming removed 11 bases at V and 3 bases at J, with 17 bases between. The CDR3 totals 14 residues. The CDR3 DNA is TGTGCCTTTTCCCCCGGGGCGCGTGGAAACACCATATATTTT. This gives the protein CAFSPGARGNTIYF.

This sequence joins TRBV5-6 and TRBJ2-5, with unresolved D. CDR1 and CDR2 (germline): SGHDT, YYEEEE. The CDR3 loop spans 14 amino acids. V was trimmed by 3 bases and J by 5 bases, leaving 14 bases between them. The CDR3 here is CASSSFLLQETQYF. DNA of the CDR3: TGTGCCAGCAGCTCATTCCTATTACAGGAGACCCAGTACTTC.

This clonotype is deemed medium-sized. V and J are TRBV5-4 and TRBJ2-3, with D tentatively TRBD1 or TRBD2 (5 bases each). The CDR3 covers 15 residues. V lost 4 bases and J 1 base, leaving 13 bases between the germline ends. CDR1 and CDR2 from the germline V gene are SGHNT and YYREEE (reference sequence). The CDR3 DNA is TGTGCCAGCAGCGGGGGTGGTCAGGGCACAGATACGCAGTATTTT. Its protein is CASSGGGQGTDTQYF.

The CDR3 sequence is CASSYQGAYEQFF. DNA for the CDR3: TGCGCCAGCAGCTACCAGGGGGCCTATGAGCAGTTCTTC. The chain is built from TRBV5-1 and TRBJ2-1, with 8 bases aligning to TRBD1. Germline-derived CDR1 and CDR2 are SGHRS and YFSETQ. V was clipped by 3 bases and J by 8 bases; unmatched bases: 4. The length of the CDR3 is 13 residues.

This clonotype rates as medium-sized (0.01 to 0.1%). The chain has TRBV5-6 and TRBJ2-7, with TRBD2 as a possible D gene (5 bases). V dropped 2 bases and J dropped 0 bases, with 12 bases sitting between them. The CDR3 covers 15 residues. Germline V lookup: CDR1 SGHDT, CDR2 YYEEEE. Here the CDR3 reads CASSFRLTSSYEQYF. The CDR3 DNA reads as TGTGCCAGCAGCTTTCGACTTACTAGCTCCTACGAGCAGTACTTC.

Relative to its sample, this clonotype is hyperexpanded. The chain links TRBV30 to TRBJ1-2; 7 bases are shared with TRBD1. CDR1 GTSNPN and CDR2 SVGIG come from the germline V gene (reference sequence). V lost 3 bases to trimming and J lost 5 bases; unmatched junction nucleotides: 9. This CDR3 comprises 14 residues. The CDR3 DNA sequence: TGTGCCTGGAGAGGCCAGGGGGACCCATATGGCTACACCTTC. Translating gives CAWRGQGDPYGYTF. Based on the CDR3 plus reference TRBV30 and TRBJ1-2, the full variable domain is SQTIHQWPATLVQPVGSPLSLECTVEGTSNPNLYWYRQAAGRGLQLLFYSVGIGQISSEVPQNLSASRPQDRQFILSSKKLLLSDSGFYLCAWRGQGDPYGYTFGSGTRLTVV.

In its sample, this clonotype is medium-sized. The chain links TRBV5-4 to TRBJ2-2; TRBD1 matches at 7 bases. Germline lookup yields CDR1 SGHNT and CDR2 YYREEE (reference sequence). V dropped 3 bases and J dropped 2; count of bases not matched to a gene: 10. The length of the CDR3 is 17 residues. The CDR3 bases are TGTGCCAGCAGCTATTCACAGGGGCCGTTTAACACCGGGGAGCTGTTTTTT. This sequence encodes CASSYSQGPFNTGELFF.

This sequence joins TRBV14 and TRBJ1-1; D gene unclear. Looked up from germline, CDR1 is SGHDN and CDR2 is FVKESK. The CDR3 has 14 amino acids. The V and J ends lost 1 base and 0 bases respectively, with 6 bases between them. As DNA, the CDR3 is TGTGCCAGCAGCCAAGGCGGTATGAACACTGAAGCTTTCTTT. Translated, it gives CASSQGGMNTEAFF.

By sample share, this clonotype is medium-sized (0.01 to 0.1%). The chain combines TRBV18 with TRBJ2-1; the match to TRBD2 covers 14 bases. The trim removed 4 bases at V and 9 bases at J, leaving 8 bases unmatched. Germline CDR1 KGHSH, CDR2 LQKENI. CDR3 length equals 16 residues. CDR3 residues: CASSRQTSGGAGEQFF. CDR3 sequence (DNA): TGTGCCAGCTCACGACAGACTAGCGGGGGGGCCGGTGAGCAGTTCTTC.

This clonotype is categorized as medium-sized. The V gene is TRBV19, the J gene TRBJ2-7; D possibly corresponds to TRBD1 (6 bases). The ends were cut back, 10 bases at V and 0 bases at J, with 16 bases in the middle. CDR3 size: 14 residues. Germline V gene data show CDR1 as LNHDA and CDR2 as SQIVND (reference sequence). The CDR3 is CATRGKKGSYEQYF. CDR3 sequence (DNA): TGTGCCACCAGGGGCAAAAAGGGCTCCTACGAGCAGTACTTC.

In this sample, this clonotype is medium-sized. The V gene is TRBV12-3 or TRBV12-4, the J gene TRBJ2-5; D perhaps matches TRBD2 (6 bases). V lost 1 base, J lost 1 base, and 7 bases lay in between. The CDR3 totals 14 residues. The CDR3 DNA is TGTGCCAGCAGTTTAGGGCGGGGCCAAGAGACCCAGTACTTC. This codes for CASSLGRGQETQYF.

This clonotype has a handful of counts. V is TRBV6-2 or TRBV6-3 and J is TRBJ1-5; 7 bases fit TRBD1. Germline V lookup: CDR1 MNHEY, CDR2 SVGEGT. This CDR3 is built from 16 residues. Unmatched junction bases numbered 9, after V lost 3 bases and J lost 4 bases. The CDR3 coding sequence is TGTGCCAGCAGTTATGGCCTAGGGACAGAAAATCAGCCCCAGCATTTT. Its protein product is CASSYGLGTENQPQHF.

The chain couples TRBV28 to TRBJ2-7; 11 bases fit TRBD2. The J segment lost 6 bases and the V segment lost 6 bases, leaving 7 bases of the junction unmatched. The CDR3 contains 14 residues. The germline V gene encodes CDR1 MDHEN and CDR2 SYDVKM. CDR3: CASRPTSGRSEQYF. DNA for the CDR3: TGTGCCAGCAGGCCCACTAGCGGGAGAAGCGAGCAGTACTTC.

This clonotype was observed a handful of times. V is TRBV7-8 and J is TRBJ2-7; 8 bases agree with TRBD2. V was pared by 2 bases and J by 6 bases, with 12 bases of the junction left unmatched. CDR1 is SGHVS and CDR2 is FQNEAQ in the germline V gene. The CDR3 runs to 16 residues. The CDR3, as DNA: TGTGCCAGCAGCTTAAAACCCCGCCGGGGGGGCTCCGAGCAGTACTTC. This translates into CASSLKPRRGGSEQYF.

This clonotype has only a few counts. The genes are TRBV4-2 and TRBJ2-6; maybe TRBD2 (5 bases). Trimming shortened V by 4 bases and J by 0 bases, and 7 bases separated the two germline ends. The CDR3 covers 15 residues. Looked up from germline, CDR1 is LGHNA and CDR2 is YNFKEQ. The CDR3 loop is CASSPRDSGANVLTF. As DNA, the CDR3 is TGTGCCAGCAGCCCCCGGGACTCTGGGGCCAACGTCCTGACTTTC.

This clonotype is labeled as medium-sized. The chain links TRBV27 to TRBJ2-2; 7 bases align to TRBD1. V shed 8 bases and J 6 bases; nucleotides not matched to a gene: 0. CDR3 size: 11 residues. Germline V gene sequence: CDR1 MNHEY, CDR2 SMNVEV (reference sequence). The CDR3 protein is CASQGAGELFF. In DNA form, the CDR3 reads TGTGCCAGCCAGGGGGCCGGGGAGCTGTTTTTT.

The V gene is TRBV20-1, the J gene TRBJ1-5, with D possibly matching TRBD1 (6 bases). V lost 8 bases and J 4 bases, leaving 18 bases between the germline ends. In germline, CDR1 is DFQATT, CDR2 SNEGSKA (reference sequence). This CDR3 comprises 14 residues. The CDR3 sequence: CSSQVRGPNQPQHF. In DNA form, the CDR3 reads TGCAGTTCGCAGGTCAGGGGCCCTAATCAGCCCCAGCATTTT.